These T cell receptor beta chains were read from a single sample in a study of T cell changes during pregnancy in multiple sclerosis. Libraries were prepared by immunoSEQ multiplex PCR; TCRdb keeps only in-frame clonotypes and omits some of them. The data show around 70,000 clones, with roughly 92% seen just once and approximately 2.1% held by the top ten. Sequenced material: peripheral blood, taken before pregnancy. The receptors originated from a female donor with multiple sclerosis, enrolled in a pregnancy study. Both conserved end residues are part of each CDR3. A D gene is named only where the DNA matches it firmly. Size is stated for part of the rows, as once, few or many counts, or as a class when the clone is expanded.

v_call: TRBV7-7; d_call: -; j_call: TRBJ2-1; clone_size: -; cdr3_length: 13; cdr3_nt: TGTGCTAGCAGCTTAGCAGGCACAGCTGAGCAGTTCTTC; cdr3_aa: CASSLAGTAEQFF
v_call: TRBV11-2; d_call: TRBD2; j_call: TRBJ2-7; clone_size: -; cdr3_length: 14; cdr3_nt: TGTGCCAGCAGCTTAACTAGCGGGAGTTTTGAGCAGTACTTC; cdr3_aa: CASSLTSGSFEQYF
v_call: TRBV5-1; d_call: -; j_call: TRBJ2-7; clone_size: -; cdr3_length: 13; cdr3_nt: TGCGCCAGCAGCTTGGAACCTACCTACGAGCAGTACTTC; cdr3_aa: CASSLEPTYEQYF
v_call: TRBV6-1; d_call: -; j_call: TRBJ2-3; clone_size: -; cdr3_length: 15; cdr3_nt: TGTGCCTGTATAAGGGCAGGGGTAAACACAGATACGCAGTATTTT; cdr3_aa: CACIRAGVNTDTQYF
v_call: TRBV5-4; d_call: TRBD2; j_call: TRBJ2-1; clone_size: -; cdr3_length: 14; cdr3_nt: TGTGCCAGCAGCTCCCGACTAGCGGGAAACGAGCAGTTCTTC; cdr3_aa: CASSSRLAGNEQFF
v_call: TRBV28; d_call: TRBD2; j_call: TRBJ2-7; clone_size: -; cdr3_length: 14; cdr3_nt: TGTGCCAGCAGTCCGGGACTAGCGGCAGGCGAGCAGTACTTC; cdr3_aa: CASSPGLAAGEQYF
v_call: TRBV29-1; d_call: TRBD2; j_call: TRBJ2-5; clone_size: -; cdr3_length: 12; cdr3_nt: TGCAGCGTTGCGCGGGAGAAGGAGACCCAGTACTTC; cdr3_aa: CSVAREKETQYF
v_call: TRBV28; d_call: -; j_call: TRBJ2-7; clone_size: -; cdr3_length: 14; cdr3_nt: TGTGCCAGCGAAGCGGAGACGAGCTCCTACGAGCAGTACTTC; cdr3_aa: CASEAETSSYEQYF
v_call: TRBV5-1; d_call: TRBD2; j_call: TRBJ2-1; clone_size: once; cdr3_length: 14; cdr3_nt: TGCGCCAGCAGCTTGGTCCTAGCGGGAAATGAGCAGTTCTTC; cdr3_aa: CASSLVLAGNEQFF
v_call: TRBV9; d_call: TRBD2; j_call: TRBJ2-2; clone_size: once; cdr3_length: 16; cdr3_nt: TGTGCCAGCAGCCCTTTAGCGGGAGAGTATACCGGGGAGCTGTTTTTT; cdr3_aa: CASSPLAGEYTGELFF
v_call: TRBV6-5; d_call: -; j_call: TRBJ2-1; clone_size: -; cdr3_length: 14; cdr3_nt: TGTGCCAGCAGTTACGAGCCTTCCTACAATGAGCAGTTCTTC; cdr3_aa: CASSYEPSYNEQFF
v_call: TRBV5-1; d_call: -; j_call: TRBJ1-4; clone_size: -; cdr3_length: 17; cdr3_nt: TGCGCCAGCAGCTTGGCCGCCAGGGGAGCAACTAATGAAAAACTGTTTTTT; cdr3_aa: CASSLAARGATNEKLFF
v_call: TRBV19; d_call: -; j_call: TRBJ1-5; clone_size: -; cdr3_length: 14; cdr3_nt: TGTGCCAGTAGTATTACAGGGCCCAATCAGCCCCAGCATTTT; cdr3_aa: CASSITGPNQPQHF
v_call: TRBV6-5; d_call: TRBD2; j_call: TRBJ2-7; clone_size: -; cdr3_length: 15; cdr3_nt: TGTGCCAGCAGTCCCCTGGGAGGGCCGCAGGACGAGCAGTACTTC; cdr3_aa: CASSPLGGPQDEQYF
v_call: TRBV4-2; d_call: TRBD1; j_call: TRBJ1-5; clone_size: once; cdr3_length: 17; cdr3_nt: TGTGCCAGCAGCCAAGTAGGGGACAGGGGAAGCAATCAGCCCCAGCATTTT; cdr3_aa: CASSQVGDRGSNQPQHF
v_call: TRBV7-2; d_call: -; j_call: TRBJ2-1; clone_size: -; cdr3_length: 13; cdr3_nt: TGTGCCAGCAGCTTAGTAGGGGCCCCGGAGCAGTTCTTC; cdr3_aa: CASSLVGAPEQFF
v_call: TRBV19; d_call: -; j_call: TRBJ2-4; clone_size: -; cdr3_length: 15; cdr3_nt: TGTGCCAGTAGTATATGGGGGGGCTTGGGAAACATTCAGTACTTC; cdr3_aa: CASSIWGGLGNIQYF
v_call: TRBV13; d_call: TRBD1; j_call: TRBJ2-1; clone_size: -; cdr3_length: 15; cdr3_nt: TGTGCCAGCAGCTTACGGGACAGATCCTACAATGAGCAGTTCTTC; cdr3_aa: CASSLRDRSYNEQFF
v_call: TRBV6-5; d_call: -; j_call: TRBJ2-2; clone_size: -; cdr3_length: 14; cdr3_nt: TGTGCCAGCAGGGGGGAGGGGGACACCGGGGAGCTGTTTTTT; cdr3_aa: CASRGEGDTGELFF
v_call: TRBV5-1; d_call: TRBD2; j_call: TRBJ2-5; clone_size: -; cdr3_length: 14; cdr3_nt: TGCGCCAGCAGCTTACGGGGGGAGAGGGAGACCCAGTACTTC; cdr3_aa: CASSLRGERETQYF
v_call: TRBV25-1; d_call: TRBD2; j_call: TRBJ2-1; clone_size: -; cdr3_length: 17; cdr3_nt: TGTGCCAGCAGCCTCCATTCGGCGAGCGGGGGATACAATGAGCAGTTCTTC; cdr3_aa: CASSLHSASGGYNEQFF
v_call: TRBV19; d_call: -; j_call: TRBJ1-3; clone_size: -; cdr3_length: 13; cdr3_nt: TGTGCCAGTAGTCGGACTTCAGGAAACACCATATATTTT; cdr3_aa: CASSRTSGNTIYF
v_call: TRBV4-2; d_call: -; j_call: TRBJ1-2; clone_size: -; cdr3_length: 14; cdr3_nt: TGTGCCAGCAGGGTCGCAGGGGCTGGCTATGGCTACACCTTC; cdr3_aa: CASRVAGAGYGYTF
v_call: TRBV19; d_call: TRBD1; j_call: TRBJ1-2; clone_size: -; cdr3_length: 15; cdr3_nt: TGTGCCAGTAGTATTGGGCAGGGGACAGGGCCCGTCTACACCTTC; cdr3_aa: CASSIGQGTGPVYTF
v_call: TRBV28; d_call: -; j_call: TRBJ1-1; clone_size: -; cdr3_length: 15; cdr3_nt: TGTGCCAGCAAAATGGGCGGGACGGTGAACACTGAAGCTTTCTTT; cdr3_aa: CASKMGGTVNTEAFF
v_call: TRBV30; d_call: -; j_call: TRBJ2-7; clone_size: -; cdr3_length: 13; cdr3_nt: TGTGCCTGGAGTGTCAGACAGAACTACGAGCAGTACTTC; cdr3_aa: CAWSVRQNYEQYF
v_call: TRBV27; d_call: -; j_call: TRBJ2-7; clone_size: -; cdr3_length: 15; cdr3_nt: TGTGCCAGCAGTTCATGGGACATGGGATCCTACGAGCAGTACTTC; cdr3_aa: CASSSWDMGSYEQYF
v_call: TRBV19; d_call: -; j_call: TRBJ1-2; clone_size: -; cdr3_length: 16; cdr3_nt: TGTGCCAGTAGTATCGGCGGAGCATCCGAGAACTATGGCTACACCTTC; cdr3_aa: CASSIGGASENYGYTF
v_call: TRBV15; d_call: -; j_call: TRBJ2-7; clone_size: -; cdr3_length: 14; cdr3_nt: TGTGCCACCAGCAGAGCTAGGGGTGCTTACGAGCAGTACTTC; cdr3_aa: CATSRARGAYEQYF
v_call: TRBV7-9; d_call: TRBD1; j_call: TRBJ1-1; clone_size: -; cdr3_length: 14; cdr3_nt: TGTGCCAGCAGCCTTAGACAGGGGAACACTGAAGCTTTCTTT; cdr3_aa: CASSLRQGNTEAFF
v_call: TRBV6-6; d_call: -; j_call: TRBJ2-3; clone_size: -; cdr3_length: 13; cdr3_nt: TGTGCCAGCAGGCCCCCGGGGACAGATACGCAGTATTTT; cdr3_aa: CASRPPGTDTQYF
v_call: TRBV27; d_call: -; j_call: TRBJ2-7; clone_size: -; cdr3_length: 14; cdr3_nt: TGTGCCAGCAGTGCGCGGGACTCAACCTACGAGCAGTACTTC; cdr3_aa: CASSARDSTYEQYF
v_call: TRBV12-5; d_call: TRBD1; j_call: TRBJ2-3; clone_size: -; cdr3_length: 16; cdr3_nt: TGTGCTAGTGGCTCCCTCGGACAGGGGGCAGGAGATACGCAGTATTTT; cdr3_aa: CASGSLGQGAGDTQYF
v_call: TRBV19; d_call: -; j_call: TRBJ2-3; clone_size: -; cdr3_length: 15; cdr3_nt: TGTGCCAGCATACACCGGTCAGGGAGCACAGATACGCAGTATTTT; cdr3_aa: CASIHRSGSTDTQYF
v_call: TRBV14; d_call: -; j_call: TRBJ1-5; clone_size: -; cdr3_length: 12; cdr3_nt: TGTGCCAGCAGCCAAGATTTCAGGGCCCAGCATTTT; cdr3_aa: CASSQDFRAQHF
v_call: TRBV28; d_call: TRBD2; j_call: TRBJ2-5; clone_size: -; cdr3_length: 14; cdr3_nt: TGTGCCAGCACGGGACTAGCGGTCCAAGAGACCCAGTACTTC; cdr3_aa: CASTGLAVQETQYF
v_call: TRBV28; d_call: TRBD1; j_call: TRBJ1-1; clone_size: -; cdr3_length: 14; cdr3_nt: TGTGCCAGCAGACCGGGACAGGTTAACACTGAAGCTTTCTTT; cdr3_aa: CASRPGQVNTEAFF
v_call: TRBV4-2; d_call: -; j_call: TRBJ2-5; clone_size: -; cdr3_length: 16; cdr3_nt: TGTGCCAGCAGCCAAGATGGGGGGGGCGCGGGAGAGACCCAGTACTTC; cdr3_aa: CASSQDGGGAGETQYF
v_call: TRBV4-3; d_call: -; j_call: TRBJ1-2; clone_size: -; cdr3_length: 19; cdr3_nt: TGCGCCAGCAGCCAAGATCTTCTCAACGAAGACGGGGTTCGCTATGGCTACACCTTC; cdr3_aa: CASSQDLLNEDGVRYGYTF
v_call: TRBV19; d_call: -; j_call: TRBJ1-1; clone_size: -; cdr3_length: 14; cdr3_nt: TGTGCCAGTAGTATAGAGGGGGCGCACACTGAAGCTTTCTTT; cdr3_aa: CASSIEGAHTEAFF
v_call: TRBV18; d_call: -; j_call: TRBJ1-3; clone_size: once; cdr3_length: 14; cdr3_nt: TGTGCCAGCTCACCCCCAGGTGCTGGAAACACCATATATTTT; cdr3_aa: CASSPPGAGNTIYF
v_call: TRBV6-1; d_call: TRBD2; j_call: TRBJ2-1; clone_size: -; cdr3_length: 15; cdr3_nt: TGTGCCAGCAGTGAACTAGCGGGGATCTACAATGAGCAGTTCTTC; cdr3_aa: CASSELAGIYNEQFF
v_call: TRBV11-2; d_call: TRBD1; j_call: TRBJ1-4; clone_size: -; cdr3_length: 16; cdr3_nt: TGTGCCAGCAGCCCCGGGACAGGGGGCCTCGAGGAAAAACTGTTTTTT; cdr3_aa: CASSPGTGGLEEKLFF